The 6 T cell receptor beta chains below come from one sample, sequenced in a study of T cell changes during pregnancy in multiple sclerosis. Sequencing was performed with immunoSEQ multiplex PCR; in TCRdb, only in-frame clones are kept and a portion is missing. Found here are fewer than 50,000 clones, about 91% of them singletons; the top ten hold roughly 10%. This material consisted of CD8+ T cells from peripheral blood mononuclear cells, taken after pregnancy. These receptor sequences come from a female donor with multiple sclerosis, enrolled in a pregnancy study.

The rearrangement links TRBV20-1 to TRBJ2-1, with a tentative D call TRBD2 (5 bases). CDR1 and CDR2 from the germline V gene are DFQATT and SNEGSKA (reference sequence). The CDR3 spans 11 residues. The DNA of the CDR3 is TGCAGCCCTGCCGGGGACAATGAGCAGTTCTTC. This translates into CSPAGDNEQFF.

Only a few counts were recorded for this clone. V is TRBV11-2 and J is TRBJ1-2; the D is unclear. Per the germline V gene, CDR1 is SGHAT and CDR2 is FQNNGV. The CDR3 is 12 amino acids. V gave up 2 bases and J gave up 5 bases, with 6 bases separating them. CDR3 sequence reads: CASSLSRYGYTF. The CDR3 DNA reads TGTGCCAGCAGCTTAAGCCGGTATGGCTACACCTTC.

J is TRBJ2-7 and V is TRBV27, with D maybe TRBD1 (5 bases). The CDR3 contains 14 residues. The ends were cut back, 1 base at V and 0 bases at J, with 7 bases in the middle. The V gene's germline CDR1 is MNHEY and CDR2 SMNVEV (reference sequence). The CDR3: CASSLFQGSYEQYF. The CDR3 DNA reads TGTGCCAGCAGTTTATTCCAGGGCTCCTACGAGCAGTACTTC.

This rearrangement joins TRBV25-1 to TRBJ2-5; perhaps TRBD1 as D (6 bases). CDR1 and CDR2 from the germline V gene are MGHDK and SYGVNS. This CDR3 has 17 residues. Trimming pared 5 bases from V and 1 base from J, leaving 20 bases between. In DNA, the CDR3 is TGTGCCAGCAGTTTTTTACCTAGGGGCAGGGGCCAAGAGACCCAGTACTTC. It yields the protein CASSFLPRGRGQETQYF.

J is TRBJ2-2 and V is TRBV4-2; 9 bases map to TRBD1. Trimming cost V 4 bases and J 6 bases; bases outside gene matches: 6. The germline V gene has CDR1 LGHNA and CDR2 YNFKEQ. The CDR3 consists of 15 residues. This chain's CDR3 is CASSLRDRESGELFF. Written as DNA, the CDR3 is TGTGCCAGCAGCCTCCGGGACAGGGAGTCCGGGGAGCTGTTTTTT.

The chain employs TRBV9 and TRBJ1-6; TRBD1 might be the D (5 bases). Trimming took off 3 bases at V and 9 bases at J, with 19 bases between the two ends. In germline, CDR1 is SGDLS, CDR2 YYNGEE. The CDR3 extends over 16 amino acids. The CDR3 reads CASSGGTRGPASPLHF. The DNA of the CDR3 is TGTGCCAGCAGCGGAGGGACTCGGGGTCCAGCTTCACCCCTCCACTTT.